The rows below give T cell receptor beta chains drawn from one sample of a study of a mutant IDH1 vaccine in newly diagnosed glioma. Method: immunoSEQ multiplex PCR; TCRdb's copy keeps in-frame clones and lacks some. The profile shows over 30,000 clones, just under 90% of them singletons. For these receptors, no antigen is known. The sequenced sample was PBMCs, obtained from a glioma patient whose treatment included an IDH1 peptide vaccine. The receptors here all came from a woman aged 25 to 39 with glioma. CDR3s include the opening cysteine and the closing phenylalanine or tryptophan. Each record gives: CDR3 protein, CDR3 DNA, V gene, clone size, J gene, D gene. D genes are given only for firm matches. Rows may omit the clone size; those that give it use once, few, many or a size class.

CASSLRLAGPSTDTQYF | TGTGCCAGCAGCTTACGACTAGCGGGACCTAGCACAGATACGCAGTATTTT | TRBV5-4 | NA | TRBJ2-3 | TRBD2
CASSQDRQLNTEAFF | TGCGCCAGCAGCCAAGATCGGCAGTTGAACACTGAAGCTTTCTTT | TRBV4-3 | NA | TRBJ1-1 | NA
CASSPGQGYEKLFF | TGTGCCAGCAGCCCGGGACAGGGATATGAAAAACTGTTTTTT | TRBV7-9 | NA | TRBJ1-4 | TRBD1
CAGRTDNEKLFF | TGTGCCGGAAGGACAGACAATGAAAAACTGTTTTTT | TRBV7-9 | NA | TRBJ1-4 | NA
CASSLEGTTGNTIYF | TGCGCCAGCAGCTTGGAGGGCACGACTGGAAACACCATATATTTT | TRBV5-1 | NA | TRBJ1-3 | NA
CASRSESKQYF | TGTGCCAGCCGATCTGAGAGCAAGCAGTACTTC | TRBV6-5 | NA | TRBJ2-7 | NA
CASSIKSRGDNQPQHF | TGTGCCAGTAGTATTAAGTCCCGGGGGGACAATCAGCCCCAGCATTTT | TRBV19 | NA | TRBJ1-5 | NA
CASSAHAGKTYTF | TGTGCCAGCAGCGCCCACGCAGGGAAGACGTACACCTTC | TRBV7-3 | NA | TRBJ1-2 | NA
CASRVGQALETQYF | TGTGCCAGCAGAGTGGGACAGGCGCTAGAGACCCAGTACTTC | TRBV5-8 | once | TRBJ2-5 | TRBD1
CASSPQGLSYEQYF | TGTGCCAGCAGCCCCCAGGGACTCTCCTACGAGCAGTACTTC | TRBV7-2 | once | TRBJ2-7 | NA
CASSLGREAFF | TGTGCCAGCAGCTTGGGGAGGGAAGCTTTCTTT | TRBV5-6 | NA | TRBJ1-1 | NA
CASSLGGVITEAFF | TGTGCCAGCAGCTTAGGGGGGGTGATCACTGAAGCTTTCTTT | TRBV7-2 | NA | TRBJ1-1 | NA
CASSQDRTGLLETQYF | TGCGCCAGCAGCCAAGATCGGACGGGCTTGTTGGAGACCCAGTACTTC | TRBV4-3 | NA | TRBJ2-5 | NA
CASSLATGQGATQYF | TGCGCCAGCAGCTTGGCGACTGGACAGGGAGCGACCCAGTACTTC | TRBV5-1 | few | TRBJ2-5 | TRBD1
CASSLSGRTYEQYF | TGTGCCAGCAGTTTATCTGGCAGGACCTACGAGCAGTACTTC | TRBV27 | once | TRBJ2-7 | NA
CAISDDPYEQYF | TGTGCCATCAGTGACGACCCCTACGAGCAGTACTTC | TRBV10-3 | NA | TRBJ2-7 | NA
CASSRQGAAEAFF | TGCGCCAGCAGCAGACAGGGGGCCGCTGAAGCTTTCTTT | TRBV4-1 | few | TRBJ1-1 | TRBD1
CASSYSPQTEAFF | TGTGCCAGCAGTTACTCCCCGCAGACTGAAGCTTTCTTT | TRBV6-6 | once | TRBJ1-1 | NA
CASSLVPGQSYEQYF | TGCGCCAGCAGCTTGGTGCCAGGGCAGTCCTACGAGCAGTACTTC | TRBV5-1 | NA | TRBJ2-7 | NA
CASSDSWGETVGVGEKLFF | TGTGCCAGCAGTGACTCTTGGGGGGAAACGGTTGGAGTGGGTGAAAAACTGTTTTTT | TRBV2 | NA | TRBJ1-4 | NA
CASSPPTLETQYF | TGTGCCAGCAGCCCGCCGACCCTGGAGACCCAGTACTTC | TRBV9 | NA | TRBJ2-5 | NA
CASSPSGTNTGELFF | TGTGCCAGTAGTCCGTCCGGGACAAATACCGGGGAGCTGTTTTTT | TRBV19 | NA | TRBJ2-2 | NA
CASSLEVPVRGYTF | TGTGCCAGCAGCTTAGAGGTGCCGGTCCGAGGCTACACCTTC | TRBV7-9 | NA | TRBJ1-2 | NA
CASSSSWGQSNEQYF | TGTGCCAGCAGCTCGTCTTGGGGACAGTCCAACGAGCAGTACTTC | TRBV6-5 | NA | TRBJ2-7 | TRBD1
CASSPGAQETQYF | TGTGCCAGCAGTCCCGGGGCGCAGGAGACCCAGTACTTC | TRBV6-5 | NA | TRBJ2-5 | NA
CASSPRAYSALHF | TGCGCCAGCAGCCCCCGGGCTTATTCGGCCCTCCACTTT | TRBV4-3 | NA | TRBJ1-6 | NA
CSVVGRPSHGYTF | TGCAGCGTGGTCGGACGGCCCTCGCATGGCTACACCTTC | TRBV29-1 | NA | TRBJ1-2 | NA
CASSLKANYGYTF | TGTGCCAGCAGCTTAAAGGCTAACTATGGCTACACCTTC | TRBV7-2 | NA | TRBJ1-2 | NA
CASSQEPNTGELFF | TGCGCCAGCAGCCAAGAACCGAACACCGGGGAGCTGTTTTTT | TRBV4-3 | once | TRBJ2-2 | NA
CASSRLARETQYF | TGCGCCAGCAGCAGACTAGCTAGGGAGACCCAGTACTTC | TRBV10-2 | NA | TRBJ2-5 | TRBD2
CASRRGTEAFF | TGTGCCAGTAGGAGGGGCACTGAAGCTTTCTTT | TRBV19 | once | TRBJ1-1 | NA
CASRVAGPYEQYF | TGCGCCAGCAGGGTCGCAGGGCCCTACGAGCAGTACTTC | TRBV5-1 | once | TRBJ2-7 | NA
CASSLRGTQETQYF | TGCGCCAGCAGCCTCCGGGGAACTCAAGAGACCCAGTACTTC | TRBV4-1 | once | TRBJ2-5 | NA
CASSQEEGMTYEQYF | TGTGCCAGCAGCCAAGAAGAGGGGATGACCTACGAGCAGTACTTC | TRBV4-2 | NA | TRBJ2-7 | NA
CASSQGLSGIYEQYF | TGCGCCAGCAGCCAAGGCCTTTCGGGGATTTACGAGCAGTACTTC | TRBV4-1 | NA | TRBJ2-7 | NA
CASSLDGTGVNQPQHF | TGTGCCAGCAGCTTAGACGGGACAGGGGTTAATCAGCCCCAGCATTTT | TRBV7-8 | NA | TRBJ1-5 | TRBD1
CASSLTPDRGSYEQYF | TGCGCCAGCAGCTTGACCCCGGACAGGGGATCGTACGAGCAGTACTTC | TRBV5-1 | NA | TRBJ2-7 | TRBD1
CASSPTTGRSNYGYTF | TGCGCCAGCAGCCCGACGACAGGTCGGAGTAACTATGGCTACACCTTC | TRBV4-1 | NA | TRBJ1-2 | NA
CASSISGRRVDTGELFF | TGTGCCAGTAGTATATCGGGCAGGAGGGTTGACACCGGGGAGCTGTTTTTT | TRBV19 | NA | TRBJ2-2 | NA
CASSLAGELFF | TGTGCCAGCAGCTTGGCCGGGGAGCTGTTTTTT | TRBV5-4 | NA | TRBJ2-2 | NA
CASSLGGVEQYF | TGTGCCAGCAGCTTAGGAGGGGTCGAGCAGTACTTC | TRBV7-9 | once | TRBJ2-7 | NA
CAITEQGVGTEAFF | TGTGCCATCACTGAACAGGGGGTTGGCACTGAAGCTTTCTTT | TRBV10-3 | NA | TRBJ1-1 | TRBD1
CASSPSRPPNYGYTF | TGTGCCAGCTCGCCCTCCAGGCCCCCTAACTATGGCTACACCTTC | TRBV18 | NA | TRBJ1-2 | NA
CATHRNLNTEAFF | TGTGCCACACACAGAAACTTGAACACTGAAGCTTTCTTT | TRBV2 | NA | TRBJ1-1 | NA
CASSTAGGSYEQYF | TGTGCCAGCTCAACCGCAGGGGGTTCCTACGAGCAGTACTTC | TRBV18 | NA | TRBJ2-7 | TRBD1
CASSPDRALYEQYF | TGTGCCAGCAGCCCGGACAGGGCCCTCTACGAGCAGTACTTC | TRBV27 | NA | TRBJ2-7 | TRBD1
CASSYSRDSPLHF | TGTGCCAGCAGTTACTCGAGAGACTCACCCCTCCACTTT | TRBV6-6 | NA | TRBJ1-6 | NA
CATSRDSRGAEGYTF | TGTGCCACCAGCAGAGATAGTAGGGGGGCGGAAGGCTACACCTTC | TRBV15 | NA | TRBJ1-2 | NA
CASSQSPHIVNTEAFF | TGCGCCAGCAGCCAGTCCCCCCACATTGTGAACACTGAAGCTTTCTTT | TRBV4-1 | NA | TRBJ1-1 | NA
CAISDRSHRGFTEAFF | TGTGCCATCAGTGATCGGTCCCATCGAGGTTTCACTGAAGCTTTCTTT | TRBV10-3 | NA | TRBJ1-1 | NA
CAWSVEGFYGYTF | TGTGCCTGGAGTGTTGAGGGATTCTATGGCTACACCTTC | TRBV30 | NA | TRBJ1-2 | NA
CASSQGMGHEQYF | TGCGCCAGCAGCCAGGGGATGGGCCACGAGCAGTACTTC | TRBV4-1 | NA | TRBJ2-7 | NA
CASRSLTYTDTQYF | TGTGCCAGCAGGTCCCTTACATACACAGATACGCAGTATTTT | TRBV6-1 | once | TRBJ2-3 | NA
CASSKGGLGGRPINEQFF | TGTGCCAGCAGCAAAGGCGGATTAGGGGGCCGACCAATCAATGAGCAGTTCTTC | TRBV7-2 | NA | TRBJ2-1 | TRBD1
CASSLSGVPYEQYF | TGTGCCAGCAGCTTAAGCGGCGTGCCCTACGAGCAGTACTTC | TRBV5-4 | NA | TRBJ2-7 | NA